These 8 T cell receptor beta chains originate from one sample sequenced in a study of blood T cell repertoires in COVID-19. Generated by immunoSEQ multiplex PCR, the TCRdb table keeps only in-frame clones and is missing some. The table has 300,000 or so clones, about 85% seen once. Sequenced sample: PBMCs or T cells enriched from blood (not recorded which). The receptors come from a woman aged 30 to 39 who had recovered from COVID-19.

J is TRBJ1-1 and V is TRBV6-2 or TRBV6-3, with D possibly TRBD1 on 5 matching bases. This CDR3 region has 13 residues. The V end was cut by 5 bases, the J end by 10 bases, with 17 bases between. The germline V gene encodes CDR1 MNHEY and CDR2 SVGEGT. The CDR3 nucleotides read TGTGCCAGCAGTATGGAGGCTTGGAGGGGAGCTTTCTTT. Protein sequence: CASSMEAWRGAFF.

This clone was seen just once. The chain combines TRBV6-6 with TRBJ1-4; D possibly corresponds to TRBD1 (5 bases). The V gene's germline CDR1 is MNHNY and CDR2 SVGAGI (reference sequence). V was pared by 8 bases and J by 8 bases, with 9 bases between. The CDR3 covers 11 residues. The CDR3 protein is CASRGGEKLFF. Written as DNA, the CDR3 is TGTGCCAGCCGGGGGGGGGAAAAACTGTTTTTT.

The chain links TRBV11-2 to TRBJ2-7, with D uncertain. With 5 bases removed from V and 3 bases from J, the gap between germline ends came to 11 bases. CDR3 length: 13 amino acids. Germline loops: CDR1 SGHAT, CDR2 FQNNGV. The CDR3 reads CASSLQTIYEQYF. As DNA, the CDR3 is TGTGCCAGCAGCCTACAGACGATCTACGAGCAGTACTTC. Using reference TRBV11-2 and TRBJ2-7 for the parts outside the CDR3, the full variable domain is EAGVAQSPRYKIIEKRQSVAFWCNPISGHATLYWYQQILGQGPKLLIQFQNNGVVDDSQLPKDRFSAERLKGVDSTLKIQPAKLEDSAVYLCASSLQTIYEQYFGPGTRLTVT.

V is TRBV18 and J is TRBJ1-1; D gene ambiguous. V gave up 2 bases and J gave up 0 bases, with 10 bases separating them. This CDR3 is built from 15 residues. Germline assignment: CDR1 KGHSH and CDR2 LQKENI. The CDR3 nucleotides read TGTGCCAGCTCACCAGTCCGGGGAGTGAACACTGAAGCTTTCTTT. This encodes CASSPVRGVNTEAFF.

The rearrangement joins TRBV7-9 to TRBJ2-2; 7 nucleotides line up with TRBD1. Germline CDR1 SEHNR, CDR2 FQNEAQ (reference sequence). The CDR3 is 16 residues long. J lost 4 bases, V lost 4 bases, and 9 bases had no gene match. DNA for the CDR3: TGTGCCAGCAGCTCCCGGGACAGAGATACCACCGGGGAGCTGTTTTTT. Translating gives CASSSRDRDTTGELFF.

This clone was detected once. The genes are TRBV10-3 and TRBJ1-2, with D hard to call. CDR1 and CDR2 from the germline V gene are ENHRY and SYGVKD. V lost 0 bases and J 0 bases, leaving 23 bases between the germline ends. The CDR3 runs to 20 residues. For the CDR3, the DNA is TGTGCCATCAGTGAGTCGACTCCCGTGACTCGAGAGAACTCTAACTATGGCTACACCTTC. It specifies CAISESTPVTRENSNYGYTF.

The CDR3 DNA follows: TGCAGCGTTGAGGCAGGGGTAGGGACAGATACGCAGTATTTT. This gives the protein CSVEAGVGTDTQYF. The rearrangement joins TRBV29-1 to TRBJ2-3; D may be TRBD1 (6 bases). This CDR3 is 14 amino acids long. Looked up from germline, CDR1 is SQVTM and CDR2 is ANQGSEA. V dropped 3 bases and J dropped 3 bases, with 13 bases sitting between them.

This chain joins TRBV27 and TRBJ2-7, with TRBD1 matching over 10 bases. The germline V gene has CDR1 MNHEY and CDR2 SMNVEV (reference sequence). V was pared by 4 bases and J by 3 bases, with 6 bases of the junction left unmatched. The CDR3 totals 15 residues. CDR3 in DNA: TGTGCCAGCAGTTCGTACGGGACAGGGGACTACGAGCAGTACTTC. It encodes CASSSYGTGDYEQYF.